These 13 T cell receptor beta chains were sequenced from one sample in a study of brain T cells in children with intractable seizures. The table came from immunoSEQ multiplex PCR; TCRdb's copy has only in-frame clones and leaves some out. This sample has approximately 77,000 clones, with approximately 94% found just once. The source was peripheral blood, collected at surgery. All receptors come from a boy less than two years old with tuberous sclerosis and intractable seizures.

The V and J genes are TRBV6-5 and TRBJ1-5; D unresolved. Germline loops: CDR1 MNHEY, CDR2 SVGAGI. V lost 6 bases and J lost 4, with 10 bases in between. CDR3 length equals 13 residues. This CDR3 is CASRSSGNQPQHF. The DNA of the CDR3 is TGTGCCAGCAGGTCGTCCGGAAATCAGCCCCAGCATTTT.

The genes are TRBV6-5 and TRBJ1-4; the D is unclear. Germline-derived CDR1 and CDR2 are MNHEY and SVGAGI. The CDR3 has 12 residues. V lost 6 bases to trimming and J lost 6 bases, with 8 bases between them. The CDR3 sequence: CASRRYDEKLFF. The CDR3 DNA is TGTGCCAGCAGGAGATACGATGAAAAACTGTTTTTT.

This chain uses TRBV27 with TRBJ2-3; unclear D gene. The germline CDR1 and CDR2 sequences are MNHEY and SMNVEV (reference sequence). This CDR3 has 13 residues. Trimming cost V 8 bases and J 4 bases, with 13 bases left between them. The CDR3 DNA follows: TGTGCCAGCGCCGATAGTGGGCCAGATACGCAGTATTTT. This gives the protein CASADSGPDTQYF.

As to this clone: Additional DNA sequences in this sample encode the identical CDR3. V is TRBV6-5 and J is TRBJ2-5, with TRBD2 matching 16 bases. CDR3 length: 15 residues. Trimming cost V 6 bases and J 5 bases; bases outside gene matches: 3. From germline, CDR1 is MNHEY and CDR2 SVGAGI. The CDR3 DNA reads TGTGCCAGCAGCCTGGGACTAGCGGGAGGGGAGACCCAGTACTTC. This codes for CASSLGLAGGETQYF.

The CDR3 protein is CASSLYQGAYEQYF. In DNA, the CDR3 is TGTGCCAGCAGTTTATACCAGGGGGCCTACGAGCAGTACTTC. V gene TRBV27 combines with J gene TRBJ2-7, with 7 bases matching TRBD1. The trim removed 1 base at V and 2 bases at J, leaving 2 bases unmatched. CDR1 is MNHEY, CDR2 SMNVEV, per germline (reference sequence). CDR3 size: 14 residues.

The chain recombines TRBV30 with TRBJ1-1; D is unclear. V lost 0 bases and J lost 10, with 15 bases in between. The length of the CDR3 is 13 residues. The V gene's germline CDR1 is GTSNPN and CDR2 SVGIG (reference sequence). CDR3 sequence: CAWSVEGRGGAFF. Here the CDR3 DNA reads TGTGCCTGGAGTGTAGAAGGGAGAGGTGGAGCTTTCTTT.

V and J are TRBV4-1 and TRBJ2-3; 8 positions agree with TRBD1. V shed 1 base and J 4 bases; nucleotides not matched to a gene: 16. CDR3 length: 19 amino acids. Germline CDR1 is MGHRA and CDR2 is YSYEKL. Written as DNA, the CDR3 is TGCGCCAGCAGCCAAGTCCGCATTGGACAGGGCGCGGGCTCAGATACGCAGTATTTT. Translated, it gives CASSQVRIGQGAGSDTQYF.

This chain joins TRBV5-1 and TRBJ1-1; a possible D gene is TRBD1 (6 bases). The germline CDR1 and CDR2 sequences are SGHRS and YFSETQ. The CDR3 contains 15 residues. V was shortened by 3 bases and J by 0 bases, with 12 bases between the two germline ends. Written as DNA, the CDR3 is TGCGCCAGCAGCTACCTACAGGGAATGAACACTGAAGCTTTCTTT. This codes for CASSYLQGMNTEAFF. Supplemented by reference TRBV5-1 and TRBJ1-1, the full variable domain reads KAGVTQTPRYLIKTRGQQVTLSCSPISGHRSVSWYQQTPGQGLQFLFEYFSETQRNKGNFPGRFSGRQFSNSRSEMNVSTLELGDSALYLCASSYLQGMNTEAFFGQGTRLTVV.

The rearrangement uses TRBV11-2 and TRBJ2-7, with 7 bases aligning to TRBD1. V lost 0 bases to trimming and J lost 7 bases; unmatched junction nucleotides: 12. There are 16 residues in the CDR3. CDR1 and CDR2 from the germline V gene are SGHAT and FQNNGV. CDR3 nucleotides: TGTGCCAGCAGCTTAGACTTGGGACAGAGGCTTCGGGAGCAGTACTTC. It encodes CASSLDLGQRLREQYF.

The chain has TRBV19 and TRBJ2-7, with a weak D call TRBD2 (6 bases). Trimming took 5 bases from V and 2 from J, leaving 16 bases between them. The CDR3 is made up of 15 amino acids. Looked up from germline, CDR1 is LNHDA and CDR2 is SQIVND (reference sequence). The DNA for the CDR3 is TGTGCCAGTAGTCCCTCTCTGGGGGAGGCCTACGAGCAGTACTTC. As protein: CASSPSLGEAYEQYF. The full variable domain, rest sourced from reference TRBV19 and TRBJ2-7, is DGGITQSPKYLFRKEGQNVTLSCEQNLNHDAMYWYRQDPGQGLRLIYYSQIVNDFQKGDIAEGYSVSREKKESFPLTVTSAQKNPTAFYLCASSPSLGEAYEQYFGPGTRLTVT.

This clone was observed once. The chain joins TRBV6-4 to TRBJ2-7, with D uncertain. CDR1 and CDR2 (germline): MRHNA, SNTAGT. V lost 0 bases and J 3 bases, leaving 6 bases between the germline ends. The CDR3 contains 13 residues. The CDR3 loop is CASSDSRRYEQYF. The DNA of the CDR3 is TGTGCCAGCAGTGACTCGAGGCGCTACGAGCAGTACTTC.

The J gene is TRBJ1-5, the V gene TRBV28, with unresolved D. The CDR3 has 13 amino acids. Trimming removed 7 bases at V and 9 bases at J, with 16 bases between. The germline CDR1 and CDR2 sequences are MDHEN and SYDVKM. The CDR3 loop reads CASTPPGRLPQHF. CDR3 sequence (DNA): TGTGCCAGCACCCCCCCAGGTCGGCTGCCCCAGCATTTT. The variable domain in full, completed from reference TRBV28 and TRBJ1-5, reads DVKVTQSSRYLVKRTGEKVFLECVQDMDHENMFWYRQDPGLGLRLIYFSYDVKMKEKGDIPEGYSVSREKKERFSLILESASTNQTSMYLCASTPPGRLPQHFGDGTRLSIL.

This sequence joins TRBV12-3 or TRBV12-4 and TRBJ2-1, with D maybe TRBD2 (7 bases). This CDR3 has 13 residues. The V gene lost 8 bases and the J gene lost 4 bases, with 12 bases spanning the gap. The CDR3 coding sequence is TGTGCCAGCGGGGGGGGGCCTTACAATGAGCAGTTCTTC. This codes for CASGGGPYNEQFF.